The clone carrying this T cell receptor (beta chain) was detected a few times. Its specificity is unknown. Donors had nominal health at sampling but likely had unrecorded immune exposures. This entry comes from a study of cytomegalovirus exposure and HLA in healthy donors. Study-wide context: Falling in the Caucasian-associated ancestry cluster were 81% of under 500 genotyped donors. Points from the study as a whole: A few of the chains that were CMV-associated were confirmed in vitro to be specific for CMV antigens. TCR beta chain V- and J-gene trimming was linked, in a later analysis, to a missense variant in DCLRE1C.

PCR used 60 Vbeta primers and 13 Jbeta primers. Only in-frame clones appear in the TCRdb table, and some are missing; sequencing was by immunoSEQ multiplex PCR. This table has about 180,000 clones, 72% appearing once. The CDR3 loop spans 15 amino acids. Germline loops: CDR1 SQVTM, CDR2 ANQGSEA. The V and J ends lost 5 bases and 7 bases respectively, with 18 bases between them. Material for sequencing was PBMCs. The chain links TRBV29-1 to TRBJ1-6, with D perhaps TRBD1 (6 bases). The source of this sequence is a human donor in good health. DNA for the CDR3: TGCAGCGTTTTGGTTGGGACAAACGTCAATTCACCCCTCCACTTT. It is translated as CSVLVGTNVNSPLHF. Using reference TRBV29-1 and TRBJ1-6 for the parts outside the CDR3, the full variable domain is SAVISQKPSRDICQRGTSLTIQCQVDSQVTMMFWYRQQPGQSLTLIATANQGSEATYESGFVIDKFPISRPNLTFSTLTVSNMSPEDSSIYLCSVLVGTNVNSPLHFGNGTRLTVT.